The rows below give T cell receptor beta chains drawn from one sample of a study of CD8 T cells in ankylosing spondylitis. TCRdb analysed the 5' RACE reads with MiXCR anew, one entry per CDR3 protein. The sample has over 700,000 distinct CDR3 sequences, 15% to 20% seen once. Sample: blood, either unsorted or a sorted T cell fraction (not recorded which). These TCRs come from a male donor with ankylosing spondylitis. The CDR3 runs from the conserved cysteine through the conserved F or W. A D gene is named only where the DNA matches it firmly. The listing skips clone size in some rows; elsewhere it reads once, few, many or a size class.

CDR3 DNA	CDR3 protein	clone size	J gene	D gene	V gene
TGCGCCAGCAGTCCGACAGGGTCTGGAAGACCTGAAGCTTTCTTT	CASSPTGSGRPEAFF	few	TRBJ1-1	TRBD1	TRBV10-2
TGTGCCAGCAGTTTTTTAGGGGGGGACAGGGGTCCCTACAATGAGCAGTTCTTC	CASSFLGGDRGPYNEQFF	NA	TRBJ2-1	TRBD1	TRBV28
TGTGCCAGCAGCTTAGCGCTCACAGGCGACTATGGCTACACCTTC	CASSLALTGDYGYTF	few	TRBJ1-2	NA	TRBV7-2
TGTGCCATCAGCCTAGTAGCAGAACCCTCCTACAATGAGCAGTTCTTC	CAISLVAEPSYNEQFF	NA	TRBJ2-1	NA	TRBV10-3
TGCGCCAGCAGTTACCAAACGGGCGAGCAGTACTTC	CASSYQTGEQYF	few	TRBJ2-7	NA	TRBV5-1
TGTGCCAGCAGCCAAGGGCCCCAGGGGGGATCCTATGGCTACACCTTC	CASSQGPQGGSYGYTF	NA	TRBJ1-2	TRBD1	TRBV3-1
TGTGCCAGCTCACCAGGGTCAGGGGGTGAGTACGAGCAGTACTTC	CASSPGSGGEYEQYF	few	TRBJ2-7	TRBD1	TRBV18
TGTGCCAGCAGTTTATTGTGGGACAGGAGCTATGGCTACACCTTC	CASSLLWDRSYGYTF	NA	TRBJ1-2	TRBD1	TRBV27
TGTGCCAGCAGTTTATACGGGGGCGCGGTCGGCGGCTACACCTTC	CASSLYGGAVGGYTF	NA	TRBJ1-2	NA	TRBV12-3/TRBV12-4
TGTGCCACCAGCACCCGTATGGGACTAGCGGATACGCAGTATTTT	CATSTRMGLADTQYF	NA	TRBJ2-3	TRBD2	TRBV15
TGTGCCAGTAGTATAGCGGGACAGGGGGCCTACAATGAGCAGTTCTTC	CASSIAGQGAYNEQFF	few	TRBJ2-1	TRBD1	TRBV19
TGTGCCAGCAGTGAATCTTTCATCGCCCCGTTTGCGCAGTATTTT	CASSESFIAPFAQYF	few	TRBJ2-3	NA	TRBV25-1
TGTGCCAGCACCCCGGGGTCAGCCCCCTACGAGCAGTACTTC	CASTPGSAPYEQYF	NA	TRBJ2-7	NA	TRBV11-2
TGCGCCAGCAGCCTCCCGACAGACGAGCAGTACTTC	CASSLPTDEQYF	few	TRBJ2-7	NA	TRBV5-1
TGCGCCAGCAGCCAAACGGGACTGCCCAATGAGCAGTTCTTC	CASSQTGLPNEQFF	NA	TRBJ2-1	NA	TRBV4-1
TGTGCCAGCAGTTACTCCCTAAGGGACACCTTAAGCTCCTACGAGCAGTACTTC	CASSYSLRDTLSSYEQYF	NA	TRBJ2-7	NA	TRBV6-5
TGCAGTGCTAGCGGCGGGGTTAGGTCCTACGAGCAGTACTTC	CSASGGVRSYEQYF	few	TRBJ2-7	NA	TRBV20-1
TGTGCCAGCAGGTCCGCGGGCAACGGGAGAGCAGATACGCAGTATTTT	CASRSAGNGRADTQYF	NA	TRBJ2-3	NA	TRBV7-2
TGTGCCAGCAGTTCGCTAGCTTCGGAGACCCAGTACTTC	CASSSLASETQYF	NA	TRBJ2-5	NA	TRBV12-3/TRBV12-4
TGCGCCAGCAGCTTTGAGGGTTCCACCTACGAGCAGTACTTC	CASSFEGSTYEQYF	NA	TRBJ2-7	NA	TRBV5-1
TGCAGTGCTAGAGACCCCAACGGGAGCTTCTACGAGCAGTACTTC	CSARDPNGSFYEQYF	NA	TRBJ2-7	NA	TRBV20-1
TGTGCCAGCAGCACCGGACGGGCTGAGCAGTTCTTC	CASSTGRAEQFF	NA	TRBJ2-1	NA	TRBV13
TGTGCCAGTAGTATAGGGATGAACACTGAAGCTTTCTTT	CASSIGMNTEAFF	NA	TRBJ1-1	NA	TRBV19
TGTGCCTGGAGTGTACGTGGAGGTGGTGAGCAGTTCTTC	CAWSVRGGGEQFF	NA	TRBJ2-1	NA	TRBV30
TGTGCCAGCAGCCAAGATAGGGGAGGACAGCCCCAGCATTTT	CASSQDRGGQPQHF	many	TRBJ1-5	NA	TRBV3-1